This paragraph covers one TCR beta chain sequence. This sample was included in a study of blood T cell repertoires in COVID-19. At the level of the study: COVID-19 samples from acute and convalescent phases originated in the United States, Italy and Spain.

The germline V gene encodes CDR1 LGHDT and CDR2 YNNKEL (reference sequence). The CDR3 extends over 15 amino acids. V lost 1 base, J lost 2 bases, and 11 bases lay in between. Sequenced by immunoSEQ multiplex PCR; TCRdb stores in-frame clones only, minus some. The table lists 260,000 or so clones, around 86% of them singletons, with around 16% in the top ten. The cohort comprised adults aged roughly 18 to 95 years residing in under 25 US areas. Either two negative PCRs, clearance, or symptom resolution qualified Cohort 3 donors as recovered. This TCR came from a man between 18 and 29 years old who had recovered from COVID-19. Sequenced input: PBMCs or T cells enriched from blood (not recorded which). The chain recombines TRBV3-1 (or the pseudogene TRBV3-2) with TRBJ2-5, with a weak D call TRBD2 (6 bases). CDR3 coding DNA: TGTGCCAGCAGCCAAGGTACGGGAGATCAAGAGACCCAGTACTTC. Protein product: CASSQGTGDQETQYF.